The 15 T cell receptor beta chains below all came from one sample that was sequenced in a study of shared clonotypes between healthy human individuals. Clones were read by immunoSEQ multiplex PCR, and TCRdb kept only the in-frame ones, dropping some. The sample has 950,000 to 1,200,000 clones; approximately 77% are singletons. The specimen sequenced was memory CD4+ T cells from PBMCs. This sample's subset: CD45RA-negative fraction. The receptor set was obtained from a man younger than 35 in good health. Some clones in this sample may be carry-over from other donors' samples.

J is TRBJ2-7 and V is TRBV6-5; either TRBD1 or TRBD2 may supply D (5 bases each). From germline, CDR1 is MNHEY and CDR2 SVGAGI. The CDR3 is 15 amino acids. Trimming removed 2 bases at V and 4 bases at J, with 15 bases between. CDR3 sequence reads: CASSYPSRGRYEQYF. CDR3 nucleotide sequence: TGTGCCAGCAGTTACCCTTCTCGGGGCCGGTACGAGCAGTACTTC.

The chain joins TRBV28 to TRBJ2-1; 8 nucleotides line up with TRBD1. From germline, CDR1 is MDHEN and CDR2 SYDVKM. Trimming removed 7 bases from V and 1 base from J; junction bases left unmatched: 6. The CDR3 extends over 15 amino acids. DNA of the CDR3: TGTGCCAGCAAGTTTCAGGGGGCATCCTACAATGAGCAGTTCTTC. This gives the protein CASKFQGASYNEQFF.

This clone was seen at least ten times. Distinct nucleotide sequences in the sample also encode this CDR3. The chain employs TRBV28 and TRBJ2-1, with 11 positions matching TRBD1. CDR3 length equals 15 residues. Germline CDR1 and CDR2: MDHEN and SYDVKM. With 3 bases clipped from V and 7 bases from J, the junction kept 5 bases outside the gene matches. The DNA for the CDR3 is TGTGCCAGCAGTTTGGGACAGGGGGTAAGAAATGAGCAGTTCTTC. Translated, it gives CASSLGQGVRNEQFF.

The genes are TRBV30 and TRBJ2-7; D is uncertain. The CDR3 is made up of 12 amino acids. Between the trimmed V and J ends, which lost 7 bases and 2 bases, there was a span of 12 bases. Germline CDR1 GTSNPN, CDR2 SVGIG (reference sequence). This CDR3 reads CAYRGFTYEQYF. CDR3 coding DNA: TGTGCCTATAGAGGCTTTACCTACGAGCAGTACTTC.

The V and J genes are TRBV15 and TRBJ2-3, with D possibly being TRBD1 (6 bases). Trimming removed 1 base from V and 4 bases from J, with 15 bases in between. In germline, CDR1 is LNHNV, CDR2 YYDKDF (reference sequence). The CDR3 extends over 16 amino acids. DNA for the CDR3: TGTGCCACCAGCAGAGCCCCAGGGGATGGCGCAGATACGCAGTATTTT. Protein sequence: CATSRAPGDGADTQYF.

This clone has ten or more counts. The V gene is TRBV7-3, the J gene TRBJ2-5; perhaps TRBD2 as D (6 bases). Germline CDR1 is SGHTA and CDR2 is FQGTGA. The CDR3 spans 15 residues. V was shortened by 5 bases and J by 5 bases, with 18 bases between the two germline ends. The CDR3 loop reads CASSRGSGGSETQYF. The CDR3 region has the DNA TGTGCCAGCAGCCGGGGGTCAGGAGGGTCTGAGACCCAGTACTTC.

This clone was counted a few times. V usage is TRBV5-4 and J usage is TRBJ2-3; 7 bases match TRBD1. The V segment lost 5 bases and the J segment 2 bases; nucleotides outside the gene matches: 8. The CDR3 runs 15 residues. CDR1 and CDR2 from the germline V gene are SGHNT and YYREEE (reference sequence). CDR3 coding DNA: TGTGCCAGCAGAACAGGGGAACTGAACACAGATACGCAGTATTTT. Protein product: CASRTGELNTDTQYF.

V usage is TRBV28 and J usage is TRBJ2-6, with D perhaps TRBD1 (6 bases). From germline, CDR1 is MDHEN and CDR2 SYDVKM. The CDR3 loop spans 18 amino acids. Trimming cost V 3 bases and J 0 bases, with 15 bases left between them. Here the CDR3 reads CASSFPDRLYSGANVLTF. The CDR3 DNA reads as TGTGCCAGCAGTTTCCCGGACAGATTATACTCTGGGGCCAACGTCCTGACTTTC.

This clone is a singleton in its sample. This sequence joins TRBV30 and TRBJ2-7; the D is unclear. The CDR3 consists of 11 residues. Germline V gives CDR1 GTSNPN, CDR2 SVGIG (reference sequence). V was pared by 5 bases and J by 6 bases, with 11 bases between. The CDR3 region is CAWGPNLEQYF. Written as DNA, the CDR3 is TGTGCCTGGGGTCCCAACCTCGAGCAGTACTTC.

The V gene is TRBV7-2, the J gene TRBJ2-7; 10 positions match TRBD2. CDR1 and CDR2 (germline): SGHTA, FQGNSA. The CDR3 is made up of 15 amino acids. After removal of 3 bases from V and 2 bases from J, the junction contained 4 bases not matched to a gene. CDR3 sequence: CASSFALAGTYEQYF. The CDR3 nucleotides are TGTGCCAGCAGCTTTGCACTAGCGGGGACCTACGAGCAGTACTTC.

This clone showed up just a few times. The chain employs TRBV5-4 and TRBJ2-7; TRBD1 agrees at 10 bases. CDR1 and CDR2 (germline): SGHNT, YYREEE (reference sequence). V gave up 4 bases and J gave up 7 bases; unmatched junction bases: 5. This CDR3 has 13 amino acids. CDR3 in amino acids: CASSTDRGREQYF. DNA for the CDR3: TGTGCCAGCAGCACCGACAGGGGGCGGGAGCAGTACTTC.

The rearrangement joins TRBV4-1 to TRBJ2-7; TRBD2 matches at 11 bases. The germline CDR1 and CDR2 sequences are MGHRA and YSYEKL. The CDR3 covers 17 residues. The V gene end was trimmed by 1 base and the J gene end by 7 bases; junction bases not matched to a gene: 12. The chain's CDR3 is CASSQATSGRALGEQYF. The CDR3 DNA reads TGCGCCAGCAGCCAAGCCACTAGCGGGAGAGCTTTGGGGGAGCAGTACTTC.

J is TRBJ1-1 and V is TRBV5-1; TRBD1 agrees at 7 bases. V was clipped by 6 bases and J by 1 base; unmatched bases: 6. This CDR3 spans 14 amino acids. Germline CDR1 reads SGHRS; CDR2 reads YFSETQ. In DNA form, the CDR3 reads TGCGCCAGCACCGATCCAGGGGGGAACACTGAAGCTTTCTTT. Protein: CASTDPGGNTEAFF.

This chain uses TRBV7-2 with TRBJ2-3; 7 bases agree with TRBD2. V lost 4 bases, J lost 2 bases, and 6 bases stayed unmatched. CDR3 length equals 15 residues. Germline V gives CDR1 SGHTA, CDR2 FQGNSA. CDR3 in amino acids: CASSSSAGFTDTQYF. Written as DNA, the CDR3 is TGTGCCAGCAGCTCCTCAGCGGGGTTCACAGATACGCAGTATTTT.

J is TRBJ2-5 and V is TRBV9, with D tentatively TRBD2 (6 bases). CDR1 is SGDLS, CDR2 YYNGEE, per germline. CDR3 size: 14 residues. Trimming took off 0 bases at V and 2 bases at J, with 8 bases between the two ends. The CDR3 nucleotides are TGTGCCAGCAGCGTAGGCAGCGGGCAAGAGACCCAGTACTTC. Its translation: CASSVGSGQETQYF.